This TCR beta chain originates from a study of blood T cell repertoires in COVID-19. Study at large: Sites across the United States, Italy and Spain contributed samples from acute and convalescent COVID-19.

Some clones are missing from TCRdb's copy, which holds only in-frame ones; the method was immunoSEQ multiplex PCR. The repertoire has 150,000 to 200,000 clones, about 81% of them found once; the top ten carry under 13%. The CDR3 extends over 16 amino acids. Trimming removed 1 base at V and 4 bases at J, with 15 bases between. CDR1 and CDR2 from the germline V gene are SGHTA and FQGTGA. The TCR comes from a human donor in a cohort sampled during active COVID-19. The chain joins TRBV7-3 to TRBJ2-3, with D hard to call. Specimen: peripheral blood. The CDR3 sequence is CASSLRVGRKADTQYF. The CDR3 bases are TGTGCCAGCAGCTTAAGGGTCGGCAGGAAGGCAGATACGCAGTATTTT.